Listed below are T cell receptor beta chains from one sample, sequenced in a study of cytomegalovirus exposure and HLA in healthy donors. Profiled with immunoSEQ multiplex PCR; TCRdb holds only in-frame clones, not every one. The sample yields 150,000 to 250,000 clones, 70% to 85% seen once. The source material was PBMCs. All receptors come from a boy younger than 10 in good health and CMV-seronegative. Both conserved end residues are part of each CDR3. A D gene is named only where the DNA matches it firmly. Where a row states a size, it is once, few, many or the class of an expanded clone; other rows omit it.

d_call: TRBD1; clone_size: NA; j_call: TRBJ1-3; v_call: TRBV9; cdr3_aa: CASSPGTGNTIYF; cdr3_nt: TGTGCCAGCAGCCCGGGGACAGGGAACACCATATATTTT
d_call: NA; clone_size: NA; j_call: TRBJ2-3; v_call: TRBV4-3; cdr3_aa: CASSQAVSQDPDTQYF; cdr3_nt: TGCGCCAGCAGCCAAGCGGTTAGTCAGGATCCAGATACGCAGTATTTT
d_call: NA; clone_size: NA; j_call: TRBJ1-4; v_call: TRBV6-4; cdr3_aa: CASSDPPQEKLFF; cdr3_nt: TGTGCCAGCAGTGACCCTCCCCAGGAAAAACTGTTTTTT
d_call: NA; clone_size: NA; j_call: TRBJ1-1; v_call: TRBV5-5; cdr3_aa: CASSSHPYRDEFIGAFF; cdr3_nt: TGTGCCAGCAGCTCACATCCATACAGGGATGAATTCATTGGGGCTTTCTTT
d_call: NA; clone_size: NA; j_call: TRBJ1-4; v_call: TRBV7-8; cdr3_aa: CASSSGFVVNEKLFF; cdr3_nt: TGTGCCAGCAGCTCAGGGTTTGTCGTTAATGAAAAACTGTTTTTT
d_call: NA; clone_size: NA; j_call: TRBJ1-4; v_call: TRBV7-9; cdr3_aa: CASSLQAGEKLFF; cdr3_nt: TGTGCCAGCAGCTTACAGGCCGGTGAAAAACTGTTTTTT
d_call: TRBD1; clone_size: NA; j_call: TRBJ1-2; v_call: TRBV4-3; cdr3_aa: CASSRQQGGLSGYTF; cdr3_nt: TGCGCCAGCAGCCGGCAACAGGGGGGATTGAGTGGCTACACCTTC
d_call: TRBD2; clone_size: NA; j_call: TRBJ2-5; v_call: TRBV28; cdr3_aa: CATVAGVGETQYF; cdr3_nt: TGTGCCACCGTAGCGGGGGTGGGAGAGACCCAGTACTTC
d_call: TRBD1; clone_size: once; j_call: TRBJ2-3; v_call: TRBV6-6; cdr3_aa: CASRLLQGVGTDTQYF; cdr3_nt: TGTGCCAGCAGATTACTTCAGGGGGTGGGCACAGATACGCAGTATTTT
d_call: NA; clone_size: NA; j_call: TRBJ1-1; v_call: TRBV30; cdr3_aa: CAWSEVPGVDTEAFF; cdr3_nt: TGTGCCTGGAGTGAGGTCCCAGGGGTGGATACTGAAGCTTTCTTT
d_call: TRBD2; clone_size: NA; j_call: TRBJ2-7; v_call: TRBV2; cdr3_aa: CASSKTGTSVYEQYF; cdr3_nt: TGTGCCAGCAGTAAAACCGGGACTAGCGTCTACGAGCAGTACTTC
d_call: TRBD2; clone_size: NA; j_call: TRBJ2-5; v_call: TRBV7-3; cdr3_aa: CASSLNGGAAETQYF; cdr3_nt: TGTGCCAGCAGCTTAAACGGGGGGGCAGCAGAGACCCAGTACTTC
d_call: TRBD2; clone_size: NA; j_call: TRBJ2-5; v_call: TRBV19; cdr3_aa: CASSIVQRGGETQYF; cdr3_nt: TGTGCCAGTAGTATCGTTCAGCGGGGGGGTGAGACCCAGTACTTC
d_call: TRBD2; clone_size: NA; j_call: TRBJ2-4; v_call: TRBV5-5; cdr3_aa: CASSLERGAIQYF; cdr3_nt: TGTGCCAGCAGCTTGGAGCGGGGCGCCATTCAGTACTTC
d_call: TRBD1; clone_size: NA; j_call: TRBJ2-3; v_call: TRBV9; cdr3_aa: CASSVGVTGGLDTQYF; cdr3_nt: TGTGCCAGCAGCGTAGGAGTGACAGGGGGTCTAGATACGCAGTATTTT
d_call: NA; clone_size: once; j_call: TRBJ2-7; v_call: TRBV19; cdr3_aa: CASPVPGQDSYEQYF; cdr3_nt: TGTGCCAGCCCGGTGCCAGGGCAGGACTCCTACGAGCAGTACTTC
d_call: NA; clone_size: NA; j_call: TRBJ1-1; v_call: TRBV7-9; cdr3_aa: CASSLDRWAQMNTEAFF; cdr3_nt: TGTGCCAGCAGCTTAGACCGGTGGGCGCAGATGAACACTGAAGCTTTCTTT
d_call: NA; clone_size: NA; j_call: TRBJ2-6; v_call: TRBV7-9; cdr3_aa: CASSYGQKAGANVLTF; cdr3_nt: TGTGCCAGCAGCTACGGACAAAAAGCTGGGGCCAACGTCCTGACTTTC
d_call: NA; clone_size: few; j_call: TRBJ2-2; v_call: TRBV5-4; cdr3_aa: CASSPNPHEYTGELFF; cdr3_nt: TGTGCCAGCAGCCCTAATCCGCACGAATACACCGGGGAGCTGTTTTTT
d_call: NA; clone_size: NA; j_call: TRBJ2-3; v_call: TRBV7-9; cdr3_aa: CASSLVSPDTQYF; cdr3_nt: TGTGCCAGCAGCTTAGTATCCCCAGATACGCAGTATTTT
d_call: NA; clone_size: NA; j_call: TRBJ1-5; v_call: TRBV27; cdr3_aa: CASSSRWYDQPQHF; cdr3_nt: TGTGCCAGCAGCTCTAGGTGGTACGATCAGCCCCAGCATTTT
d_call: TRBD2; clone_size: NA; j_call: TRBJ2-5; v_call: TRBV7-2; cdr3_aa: CASSLAGGWGETQYF; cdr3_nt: TGTGCCAGCAGCTTAGCGGGGGGGTGGGGAGAGACCCAGTACTTC
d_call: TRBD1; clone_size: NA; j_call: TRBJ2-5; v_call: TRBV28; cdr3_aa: CASRQGAEETQYF; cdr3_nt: TGTGCCAGCAGACAGGGGGCAGAGGAGACCCAGTACTTC
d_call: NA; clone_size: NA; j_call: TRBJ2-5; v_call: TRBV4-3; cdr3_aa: CASSQDIAAGETQYF; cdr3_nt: TGCGCCAGCAGCCAAGATATCGCCGCGGGGGAGACCCAGTACTTC
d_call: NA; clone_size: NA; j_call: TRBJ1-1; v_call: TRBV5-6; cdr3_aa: CASIEIREAHTEAFF; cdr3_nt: TGTGCCAGCATCGAAATCCGGGAAGCACACACTGAAGCTTTCTTT
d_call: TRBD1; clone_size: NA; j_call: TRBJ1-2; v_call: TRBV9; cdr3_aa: CASTRTGGYYGYTF; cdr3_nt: TGTGCCAGCACCCGGACAGGGGGCTACTATGGCTACACCTTC
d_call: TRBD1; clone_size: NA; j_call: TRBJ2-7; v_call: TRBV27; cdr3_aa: CASRDRGNSYEQYF; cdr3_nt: TGTGCCAGCAGGGACAGGGGCAACTCCTACGAGCAGTACTTC
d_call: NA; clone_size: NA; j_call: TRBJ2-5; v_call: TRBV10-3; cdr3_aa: CAISEQGHPGETQYF; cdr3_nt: TGTGCCATCAGTGAGCAGGGGCACCCCGGGGAGACCCAGTACTTC
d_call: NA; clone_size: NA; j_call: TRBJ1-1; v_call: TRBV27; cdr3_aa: CASSLSIGRNTEAFF; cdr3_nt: TGTGCCAGCAGTTTATCGATAGGGAGAAACACTGAAGCTTTCTTT
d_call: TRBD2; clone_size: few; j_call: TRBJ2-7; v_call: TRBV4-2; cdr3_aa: CASRITSGTYEQYF; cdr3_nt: TGTGCCAGCAGGATTACTAGCGGGACCTACGAGCAGTACTTC
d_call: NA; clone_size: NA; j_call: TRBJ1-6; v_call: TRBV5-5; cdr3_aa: CASSLYTGSSYNSPLHF; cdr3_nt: TGTGCCAGCAGCTTGTATACGGGAAGCTCCTATAATTCACCCCTCCACTTT
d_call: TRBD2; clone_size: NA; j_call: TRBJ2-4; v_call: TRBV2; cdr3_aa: CASSDLLAGAKNIQYF; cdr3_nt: TGTGCCAGCAGTGATCTACTAGCGGGGGCCAAAAACATTCAGTACTTC
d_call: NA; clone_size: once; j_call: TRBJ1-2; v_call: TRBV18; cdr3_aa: CASSQDREYGYTF; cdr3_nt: TGTGCCAGCTCGCAGGACAGAGAGTATGGCTACACCTTC
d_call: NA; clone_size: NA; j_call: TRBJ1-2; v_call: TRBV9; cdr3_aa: CASSAIPQGGYTF; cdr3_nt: TGTGCCAGCAGCGCTATTCCTCAGGGTGGCTACACCTTC
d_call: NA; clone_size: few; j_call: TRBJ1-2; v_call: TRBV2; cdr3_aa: CASNQIYYGYTF; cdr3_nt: TGTGCCAGCAATCAGATTTACTATGGCTACACCTTC
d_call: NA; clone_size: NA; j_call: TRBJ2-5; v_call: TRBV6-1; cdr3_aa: CASSTDSQETQYF; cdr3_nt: TGTGCCAGCAGTACGGACAGCCAAGAGACCCAGTACTTC
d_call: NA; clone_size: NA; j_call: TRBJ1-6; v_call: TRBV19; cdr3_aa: CASAGTLNSPLHF; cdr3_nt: TGTGCCAGTGCCGGGACACTCAATTCACCCCTCCACTTT